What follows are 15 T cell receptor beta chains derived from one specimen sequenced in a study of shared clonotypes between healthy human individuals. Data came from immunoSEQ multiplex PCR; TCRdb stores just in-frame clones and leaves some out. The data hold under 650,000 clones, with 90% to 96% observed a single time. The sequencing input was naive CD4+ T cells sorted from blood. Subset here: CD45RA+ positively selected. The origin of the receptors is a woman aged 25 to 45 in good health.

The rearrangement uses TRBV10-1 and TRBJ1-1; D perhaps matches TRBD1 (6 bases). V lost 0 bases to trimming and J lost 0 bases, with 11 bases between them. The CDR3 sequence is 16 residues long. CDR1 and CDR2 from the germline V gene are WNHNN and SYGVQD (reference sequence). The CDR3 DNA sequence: TGCGCCAGCAGTGAGTCAGGGGGACGAATGAACACTGAAGCTTTCTTT. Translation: CASSESGGRMNTEAFF.

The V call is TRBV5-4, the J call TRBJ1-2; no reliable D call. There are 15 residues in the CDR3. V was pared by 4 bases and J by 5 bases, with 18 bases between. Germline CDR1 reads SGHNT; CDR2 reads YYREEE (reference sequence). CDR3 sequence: CASSRLSFRLYGYTF. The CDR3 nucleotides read TGTGCCAGCAGCCGTCTCAGTTTCAGGTTATATGGCTACACCTTC.

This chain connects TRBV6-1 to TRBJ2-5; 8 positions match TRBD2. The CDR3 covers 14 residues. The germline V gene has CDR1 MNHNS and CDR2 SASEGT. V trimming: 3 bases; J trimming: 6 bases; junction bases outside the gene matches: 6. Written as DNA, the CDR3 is TGTGCCAGCAGTGACCCGGGAGGGCCACAGACCCAGTACTTC. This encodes CASSDPGGPQTQYF.

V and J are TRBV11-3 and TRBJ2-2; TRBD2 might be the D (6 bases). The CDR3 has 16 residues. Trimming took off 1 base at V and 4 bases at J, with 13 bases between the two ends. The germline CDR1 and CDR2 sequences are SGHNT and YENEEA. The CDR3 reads CASSLVLRGSTGELFF. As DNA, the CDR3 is TGTGCCAGCAGCTTAGTTCTACGGGGGAGCACCGGGGAGCTGTTTTTT. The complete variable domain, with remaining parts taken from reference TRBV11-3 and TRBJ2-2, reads EAGVVQSPRYKIIEKKQPVAFWCNPISGHNTLYWYLQNLGQGPELLIRYENEEAVDDSQLPKDRFSAERLKGVDSTLKIQPAELGDSAVYLCASSLVLRGSTGELFFGEGSRLTVL.

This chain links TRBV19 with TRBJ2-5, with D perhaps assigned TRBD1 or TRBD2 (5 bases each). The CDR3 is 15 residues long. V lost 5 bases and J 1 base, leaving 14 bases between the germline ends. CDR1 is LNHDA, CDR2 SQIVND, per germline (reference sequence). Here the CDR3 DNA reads TGTGCCAGTAGTCGCACCCAGGGAGTCCAAGAGACCCAGTACTTC. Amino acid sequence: CASSRTQGVQETQYF.

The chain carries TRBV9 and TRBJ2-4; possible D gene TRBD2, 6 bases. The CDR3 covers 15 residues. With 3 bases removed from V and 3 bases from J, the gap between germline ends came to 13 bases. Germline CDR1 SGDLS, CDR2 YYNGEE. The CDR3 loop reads CASSAESGDKNIQYF. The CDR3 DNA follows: TGTGCCAGCAGCGCAGAATCGGGAGACAAAAACATTCAGTACTTC.

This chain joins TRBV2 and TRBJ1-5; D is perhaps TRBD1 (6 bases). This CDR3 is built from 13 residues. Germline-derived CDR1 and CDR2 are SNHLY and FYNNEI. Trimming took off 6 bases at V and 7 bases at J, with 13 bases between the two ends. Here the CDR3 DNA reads TGTGCCAGCAGCGCAGGGGCGGGACAGCCCCAGCATTTT. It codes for CASSAGAGQPQHF. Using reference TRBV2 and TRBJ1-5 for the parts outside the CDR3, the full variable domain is EPEVTQTPSHQVTQMGQEVILRCVPISNHLYFYWYRQILGQKVEFLVSFYNNEISEKSEIFDDQFSVERPDGSNFTLKIRSTKLEDSAMYFCASSAGAGQPQHFGDGTRLSIL.

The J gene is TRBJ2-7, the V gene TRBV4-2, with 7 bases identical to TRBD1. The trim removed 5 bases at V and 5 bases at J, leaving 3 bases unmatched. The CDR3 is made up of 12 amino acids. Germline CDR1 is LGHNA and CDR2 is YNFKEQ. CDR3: CASSLTGNEQYF. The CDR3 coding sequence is TGTGCCAGCAGCTTGACAGGGAACGAGCAGTACTTC.

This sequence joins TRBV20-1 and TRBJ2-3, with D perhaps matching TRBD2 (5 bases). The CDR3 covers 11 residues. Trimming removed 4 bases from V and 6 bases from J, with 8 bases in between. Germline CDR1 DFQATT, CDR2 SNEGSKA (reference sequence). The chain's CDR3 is CSATKRDTQYF. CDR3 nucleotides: TGCAGTGCTACCAAGCGGGATACGCAGTATTTT.

In DNA, the CDR3 is TGTGCCTGGAGTTCTAGCGGGATAGCAATTGAGCAGTTCTTC. This sequence encodes CAWSSSGIAIEQFF. The chain carries TRBV30 and TRBJ2-1; 9 bases agree with TRBD2. The CDR3 has 14 residues. Germline CDR1 and CDR2: GTSNPN and SVGIG (reference sequence). After removal of 2 bases from V and 9 bases from J, the junction contained 8 bases not matched to a gene.

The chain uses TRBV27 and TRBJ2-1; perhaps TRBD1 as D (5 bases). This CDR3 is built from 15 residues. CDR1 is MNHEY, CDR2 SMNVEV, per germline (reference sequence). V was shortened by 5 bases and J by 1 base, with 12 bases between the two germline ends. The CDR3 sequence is CASSVRAGSYNEQFF. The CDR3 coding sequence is TGTGCCAGCAGTGTCAGGGCCGGATCCTACAATGAGCAGTTCTTC.

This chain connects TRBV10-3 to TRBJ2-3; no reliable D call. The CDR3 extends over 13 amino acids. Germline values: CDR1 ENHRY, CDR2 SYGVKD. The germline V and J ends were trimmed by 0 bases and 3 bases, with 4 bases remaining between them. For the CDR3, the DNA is TGTGCCATCAGTGAGTCGACGACAGATACGCAGTATTTT. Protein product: CAISESTTDTQYF.

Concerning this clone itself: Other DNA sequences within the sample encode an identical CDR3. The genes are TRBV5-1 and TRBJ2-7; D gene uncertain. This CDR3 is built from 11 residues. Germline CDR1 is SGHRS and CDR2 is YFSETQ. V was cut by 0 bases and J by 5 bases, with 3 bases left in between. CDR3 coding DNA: TGCGCCAGCAGCTTGGGAGACGAGCAGTACTTC. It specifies CASSLGDEQYF.

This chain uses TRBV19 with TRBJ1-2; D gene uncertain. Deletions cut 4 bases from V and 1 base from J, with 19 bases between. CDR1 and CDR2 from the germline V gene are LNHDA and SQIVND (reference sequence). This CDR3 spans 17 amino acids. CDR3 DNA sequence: TGTGCCAGTAGTACCCCGGGAAGGACTCGTCTTAACTATGGCTACACCTTC. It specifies CASSTPGRTRLNYGYTF.

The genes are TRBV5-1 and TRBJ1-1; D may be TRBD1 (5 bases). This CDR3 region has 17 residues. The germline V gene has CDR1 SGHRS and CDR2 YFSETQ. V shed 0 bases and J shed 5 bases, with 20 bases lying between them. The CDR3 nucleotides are TGCGCCAGCAGCTTGGGCTCCAGGGCCCCGTGGGGAACTGAAGCTTTCTTT. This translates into CASSLGSRAPWGTEAFF.